A single sample is the source of the 16 T cell receptor beta chains below, sequenced in a study of OX40 agonist ivuxolimab in advanced cancers. The data were produced by immunoSEQ multiplex PCR, yet TCRdb's version contains in-frame clones alone and is incomplete. There are 50,000 to 55,000 clones in the sample; 84% occur only once, and about 4.5% lies in the top ten. This sample comprised CD4+ or CD8+ T cells sorted from blood, obtained in a trial of the OX40 agonist ivuxolimab. The receptors derive from an adult with an advanced solid tumor such as melanoma, head and neck, liver or kidney cancer.

J is TRBJ2-3 and V is TRBV4-3; 9 positions agree with TRBD1. This CDR3 has 16 residues. Germline-derived CDR1 and CDR2 are LGHNA and YSLEER. Germline trimming cut 0 bases from V and 3 bases from J; bases unmatched to any gene: 4. The CDR3 is CASSQEDRGGTDTQYF. The CDR3 nucleotides are TGCGCCAGCAGCCAAGAGGACAGGGGAGGAACAGATACGCAGTATTTT.

This chain uses TRBV6-1 with TRBJ2-5; perhaps TRBD1 as D (5 bases). Germline V gene data show CDR1 as MNHNS and CDR2 as SASEGT. With 3 bases removed from V and 4 bases from J, the gap between germline ends came to 15 bases. CDR3 length: 15 residues. The CDR3 sequence: CASSDGPTRGETQYF. The CDR3 DNA reads as TGTGCCAGCAGTGACGGTCCAACAAGGGGAGAGACCCAGTACTTC.

J is TRBJ2-3 and V is TRBV2; no clear D gene. Germline-derived CDR1 and CDR2 are SNHLY and FYNNEI. The CDR3 spans 14 residues. With 7 bases removed from V and 1 base from J, the gap between germline ends came to 12 bases. The CDR3 here is CASNLRLRTDTQYF. CDR3 DNA: TGTGCCAGCAATCTAAGACTCCGCACAGATACGCAGTATTTT.

In this sample, this clone turned up once. This chain links TRBV7-9 with TRBJ2-1; 7 bases match TRBD2. The CDR3 length is 15 residues. Germline CDR1 is SEHNR and CDR2 is FQNEAQ (reference sequence). V shed 5 bases and J 6 bases; nucleotides not matched to a gene: 10. CDR3 DNA sequence: TGTGCCAGCAGCCCTGGACTAGTTGGGGTCAATGAGCAGTTCTTC. Its protein is CASSPGLVGVNEQFF.

This sequence joins TRBV15 and TRBJ1-2; 11 bases agree with TRBD1. This CDR3 is 16 amino acids long. CDR1 LNHNV and CDR2 YYDKDF come from the germline V gene (reference sequence). With 1 base clipped from V and 7 bases from J, the junction kept 8 bases outside the gene matches. CDR3 in amino acids: CATSRARGQGEAGYTF. For the CDR3, the DNA is TGTGCCACCAGCAGAGCCCGGGGACAGGGGGAGGCTGGCTACACCTTC.

This clone came up a few times. V is TRBV5-6 and J is TRBJ2-2; TRBD1 might be the D (5 bases). Trimming took off 1 base at V and 0 bases at J, with 10 bases between the two ends. Germline CDR1 and CDR2: SGHDT and YYEEEE. The CDR3 sequence is 16 residues long. CDR3 residues: CASSLFAGPNTGELFF. The CDR3 DNA follows: TGTGCCAGCAGCTTGTTTGCAGGGCCGAACACCGGGGAGCTGTTTTTT.

Judged by abundance, this clone is medium-sized. This chain joins TRBV7-8 and TRBJ1-1; 11 positions match TRBD1. Germline-derived CDR1 and CDR2 are SGHVS and FQNEAQ. The CDR3 runs 14 residues. With 5 bases clipped from V and 5 bases from J, the junction kept 4 bases outside the gene matches. As DNA, the CDR3 is TGTGCCAGCAGCCAGAGGGACAGGGGGACTGAAGCTTTCTTT. Protein product: CASSQRDRGTEAFF.

In this sample, this clone turned up once. The rearrangement links TRBV6-1 to TRBJ2-7, with a weak D call TRBD1 (6 bases). The CDR3 is 19 amino acids. V was trimmed by 2 bases and J by 4 bases, leaving 27 bases between them. Germline loops: CDR1 MNHNS, CDR2 SASEGT. CDR3 region: CASSERTNHGAGVIYEQYF. CDR3 coding DNA: TGTGCCAGCAGTGAAAGAACTAACCATGGGGCAGGGGTAATTTACGAGCAGTACTTC.

This clone occurred once. The chain uses TRBV11-3 and TRBJ2-7; the match to TRBD2 covers 15 bases. Looked up from germline, CDR1 is SGHNT and CDR2 is YENEEA. CDR3 length equals 16 residues. V shed 4 bases and J 3 bases; nucleotides not matched to a gene: 4. The CDR3: CASSSRGLAGGYEQYF. The CDR3 DNA reads TGTGCCAGCAGCTCCCGGGGACTAGCGGGGGGCTACGAGCAGTACTTC.

This clone was found once. This rearrangement joins TRBV15 to TRBJ2-5, with D possibly being TRBD1 (6 bases). The DNA end favors TRBJ2-7, so the J call may be wrong. Per the germline V gene, CDR1 is LNHNV and CDR2 is YYDKDF (reference sequence). The CDR3 has 15 residues. Here the CDR3 reads CATSRDYGDTDEQYF. The CDR3 coding sequence is TGTGCCACCAGCAGAGACTATGGGGACACCGACGAGCAGTACTTC.

The chain has TRBV7-7 and TRBJ2-1; 10 positions match TRBD1. Germline CDR1 reads SSHAT; CDR2 reads FNYEAQ (reference sequence). V trimming: 5 bases; J trimming: 7 bases; junction bases outside the gene matches: 5. The CDR3 extends over 14 amino acids. The CDR3 reads CASSRGTGVNEQFF. The CDR3, as DNA: TGTGCCAGCAGCCGCGGGACAGGGGTTAATGAGCAGTTCTTC.

A single count supports this clone. The chain uses TRBV19 and TRBJ2-5; TRBD2 agrees at 8 bases. The V gene end was trimmed by 2 bases and the J gene end by 3 bases; junction bases not matched to a gene: 2. CDR3 length: 14 residues. CDR1 and CDR2 (germline): LNHDA, SQIVND (reference sequence). The CDR3 sequence is CASSILSGEETQYF. The CDR3 DNA sequence: TGTGCCAGTAGTATACTTAGCGGGGAAGAGACCCAGTACTTC. The variable domain in full, completed from reference TRBV19 and TRBJ2-5, reads DGGITQSPKYLFRKEGQNVTLSCEQNLNHDAMYWYRQDPGQGLRLIYYSQIVNDFQKGDIAEGYSVSREKKESFPLTVTSAQKNPTAFYLCASSILSGEETQYFGPGTRLLVL.

The V gene is TRBV5-1, the J gene TRBJ2-1, with TRBD2 matching 8 bases. The V and J ends lost 3 bases and 5 bases, in that order; junction bases with no gene match: 4. The CDR3 totals 14 residues. Per the germline V gene, CDR1 is SGHRS and CDR2 is YFSETQ. The CDR3 spells CASSSQTSDNEQFF. The CDR3 region has the DNA TGCGCCAGCAGCTCCCAGACTAGCGACAATGAGCAGTTCTTC.

The V and J genes are TRBV7-2 and TRBJ1-4; 7 bases match TRBD1. CDR3 length: 15 amino acids. V shed 4 bases and J 0 bases; nucleotides not matched to a gene: 2. Germline assignment: CDR1 SGHTA and CDR2 FQGNSA. This CDR3 reads CASSSTGSTNEKLFF. The CDR3 coding sequence is TGTGCCAGCAGCTCGACAGGGTCAACTAATGAAAAACTGTTTTTT.

The CDR3 coding sequence is TGTGCCAGCAGTGGGTGGGGGCCTGGAGACAATGAGCAGTTCTTC. Its protein is CASSGWGPGDNEQFF. This rearrangement joins TRBV6-1 to TRBJ2-1; tentative D call: TRBD1 (6 bases). This CDR3 is 15 amino acids long. Germline V gives CDR1 MNHNS, CDR2 SASEGT. V was pared by 4 bases and J by 5 bases, with 15 bases between.

This sequence joins TRBV7-9 and TRBJ2-1, with a tentative D call TRBD1 (6 bases). The CDR3 runs to 16 residues. Looked up from germline, CDR1 is SEHNR and CDR2 is FQNEAQ (reference sequence). The ends were cut back, 6 bases at V and 4 bases at J, with 19 bases in the middle. CDR3 in DNA: TGTGCCAGCAGACCTCCGGGACAAATCATATACAATGAGCAGTTCTTC. Its protein product is CASRPPGQIIYNEQFF.